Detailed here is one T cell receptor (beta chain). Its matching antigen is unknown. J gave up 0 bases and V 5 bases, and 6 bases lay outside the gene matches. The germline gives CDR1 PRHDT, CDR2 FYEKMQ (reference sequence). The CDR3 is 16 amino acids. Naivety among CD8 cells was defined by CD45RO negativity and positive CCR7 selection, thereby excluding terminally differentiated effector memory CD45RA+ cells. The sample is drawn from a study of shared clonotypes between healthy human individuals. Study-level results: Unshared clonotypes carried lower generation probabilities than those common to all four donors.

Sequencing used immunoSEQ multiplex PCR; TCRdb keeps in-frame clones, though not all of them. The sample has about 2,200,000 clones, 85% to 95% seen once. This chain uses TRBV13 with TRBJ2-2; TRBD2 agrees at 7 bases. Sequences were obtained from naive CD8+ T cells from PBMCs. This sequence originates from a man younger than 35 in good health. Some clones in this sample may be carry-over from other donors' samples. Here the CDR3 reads CASSLRAGTNTGELFF. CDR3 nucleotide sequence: TGTGCCAGCAGCCTCCGAGCGGGGACGAACACCGGGGAGCTGTTTTTT.